The 19 T cell receptor beta chains in this list originate from one sample, sequenced in a study of a mutant IDH1 vaccine in newly diagnosed glioma (dated by TCRdb to the early 2020s). This sample's time point label indicates: baseline, week 1 (first vaccination visit). The treatment or condition tag for this specimen amounts to: pre-vaccination baseline after standard-of-care therapy. Libraries were built with the immunoSEQ multiplex PCR assay. TCRdb provides this immuneACCESS table in a form limited to in-frame rearrangements. Some clones are lacking; in checked studies, under half of them reflect an unresolved V gene, and why the rest are absent is not known. This sample lists some 16,000 clones; about 77% were detected once. Clones ranked in the top ten supply 9% to 10% of the sample. The sample here was PBMCs, taken from a glioma patient treated with radiotherapy, temozolomide or both. These receptors all stem from a middle-aged man with glioma.

V and J are TRBV19 and TRBJ2-6; 7 bases fit TRBD1. Trimming cost V 7 bases and J 0 bases; bases outside gene matches: 6. Germline assignment: CDR1 LNHDA and CDR2 SQIVND (reference sequence). The CDR3 is made up of 16 amino acids. CDR3 nucleotides: TGTGCCAGTACCCTGGGACAGCTCTCTGGGGCCAACGTCCTGACTTTC. It is translated as CASTLGQLSGANVLTF. Full variable domain (missing parts from reference TRBV19 and TRBJ2-6): DGGITQSPKYLFRKEGQNVTLSCEQNLNHDAMYWYRQDPGQGLRLIYYSQIVNDFQKGDIAEGYSVSREKKESFPLTVTSAQKNPTAFYLCASTLGQLSGANVLTFGAGSRLTVL.

This clone was seen a handful of times. This rearrangement joins TRBV30 to TRBJ2-1; no definite D call. Trimming cost V 0 bases and J 8 bases, with 5 bases left between them. The CDR3 extends over 11 amino acids. Germline assignment: CDR1 GTSNPN and CDR2 SVGIG (reference sequence). Here the CDR3 DNA reads TGTGCCTGGAGTGTAGCGTATGAGCAGTTCTTC. This encodes CAWSVAYEQFF.

The chain has TRBV18 and TRBJ1-3; TRBD1 is a possible D gene (6 bases). The ends were cut back, 1 base at V and 0 bases at J, with 13 bases in the middle. The CDR3 sequence is 17 residues long. Germline CDR1 KGHSH, CDR2 LQKENI. The CDR3 here is CASSPQPGANSGNTIYF. In DNA, the CDR3 is TGTGCCAGCTCACCACAACCAGGGGCCAACTCTGGAAACACCATATATTTT.

With respect to this clone: The junction and the germline gene differ at one end; a read error may be behind it. Different DNA sequences within this sample yield the same CDR3. V is TRBV19 and J is TRBJ1-1, with a possible D match to TRBD1 (5 bases). This CDR3 has 17 amino acids. CDR1 is LNHDA and CDR2 is SQIVND in the germline V gene (reference sequence). CDR3 sequence: CASTWGEREPMNTEAFF. The CDR3 DNA follows: TGTGCCAGCACCTGGGGGGAGAGGGAGCCTATGAACACTGAAGCCTTCTTT. Using reference TRBV19 and TRBJ1-1 for the parts outside the CDR3, the full variable domain is DGGITQSPKYLFRKEGQNVTLSCEQNLNHDAMYWYRQDPGQGLRLIYYSQIVNDFQKGDIAEGYSVSREKKESFPLTVTSAQKNPTAFYLCASTWGEREPMNTEAFFGQGTRLTVV.

The chain couples TRBV6-1 to TRBJ2-3; 9 nucleotides match TRBD2. The CDR3 length is 15 residues. V lost 7 bases and J lost 0; bases outside the gene matches: 5. Germline V gene data show CDR1 as MNHNS and CDR2 as SASEGT. The CDR3 region is CASTTSGPSTDTQYF. CDR3 nucleotide sequence: TGTGCCAGCACGACTAGCGGACCTAGCACAGATACGCAGTATTTT.

The CDR3 sequence is CASSLGVLAGVQETQYF. In DNA, the CDR3 is TGTGCCAGCAGCTTAGGGGTACTAGCGGGAGTCCAAGAGACCCAGTACTTC. V is TRBV7-2 and J is TRBJ2-5; 11 bases match TRBD2. This CDR3 is built from 17 residues. From germline, CDR1 is SGHTA and CDR2 FQGNSA. V trimming: 1 base; J trimming: 1 base; junction bases outside the gene matches: 5.

This chain links TRBV9 with TRBJ2-1, with D maybe TRBD2 (5 bases). Germline values: CDR1 SGDLS, CDR2 YYNGEE. The CDR3 spans 15 residues. Trimming shortened V by 4 bases and J by 3 bases, and 14 bases separated the two germline ends. The CDR3 reads CASSPAKRGYNEQFF. Here the CDR3 DNA reads TGTGCCAGCAGCCCTGCTAAACGGGGCTACAATGAGCAGTTCTTC.

The chain couples TRBV5-1 to TRBJ2-3; D gene uncertain. Germline V CDR1 and CDR2: SGHRS, YFSETQ. The CDR3 contains 12 residues. Trimming removed 0 bases from V and 4 bases from J, with 3 bases in between. CDR3 sequence reads: CASSLAADTQYF. In DNA form, the CDR3 reads TGCGCCAGCAGCTTGGCTGCAGATACGCAGTATTTT.

The CDR3 loop reads CASSPRDTQYF. Written as DNA, the CDR3 is TGTGCCAGCAGCCCCAGGGATACGCAGTATTTT. This sequence joins TRBV6-6 and TRBJ2-3, with unresolved D. The CDR3 has 11 amino acids. The V end lost 6 bases, the J end lost 6 bases, and 7 bases lay between the germline ends. CDR1 is MNHNY and CDR2 is SVGAGI in the germline V gene (reference sequence).

This chain connects TRBV7-2 to TRBJ1-2, with D unclear. Trimming removed 5 bases from V and 2 bases from J, with 6 bases in between. CDR3 length equals 12 residues. The germline CDR1 and CDR2 sequences are SGHTA and FQGNSA. The CDR3 here is CASSAQNYGYTF. The CDR3 bases are TGTGCCAGCAGCGCGCAGAACTATGGCTACACCTTC.

The rearrangement uses TRBV2 and TRBJ2-4; unclear D gene. Germline lookup yields CDR1 SNHLY and CDR2 FYNNEI. The CDR3 is 16 amino acids. The V and J ends lost 2 bases and 1 base respectively, with 12 bases between them. The CDR3 loop is CASSESGLLAKNIQYF. CDR3 nucleotides: TGTGCCAGCAGTGAAAGTGGGTTGTTGGCCAAAAACATTCAGTACTTC.

This clone was seen a handful of times. The gene calls are TRBV7-8 and TRBJ1-5, with 8 positions matching TRBD1. The V segment lost 5 bases and the J segment 2 bases; nucleotides outside the gene matches: 5. The CDR3 runs to 15 residues. The germline V gene has CDR1 SGHVS and CDR2 FQNEAQ. The CDR3 nucleotides are TGTGCCAGCAGCCAGGGACAGGTCCGCAATCAGCCCCAGCATTTT. Amino acid sequence: CASSQGQVRNQPQHF. The full variable domain, its missing parts supplied by reference TRBV7-8 and TRBJ1-5, is GAGVSQSPRYKVAKRGQDVALRCDPISGHVSLFWYQQALGQGPEFLTYFQNEAQLDKSGLPSDRFFAERPEGSVSTLKIQRTQQEDSAVYLCASSQGQVRNQPQHFGDGTRLSIL.

This rearrangement joins TRBV4-3 to TRBJ2-2, with 9 bases aligning to TRBD2. Germline CDR1 and CDR2: LGHNA and YSLEER. Germline trimming cut 1 base from V and 0 bases from J; bases unmatched to any gene: 0. The CDR3 is 16 amino acids. Here the CDR3 reads CASSQVAGANTGELFF. CDR3 DNA sequence: TGCGCCAGCAGCCAAGTAGCGGGAGCGAACACCGGGGAGCTGTTTTTT.

The gene calls are TRBV27 and TRBJ1-1; D gene unclear. Germline-derived CDR1 and CDR2 are MNHEY and SMNVEV (reference sequence). V was shortened by 4 bases and J by 3 bases, with 3 bases between the two germline ends. This CDR3 contains 11 residues. CDR3 residues: CASSSDTEAFF. In DNA, the CDR3 is TGTGCCAGCAGTTCGGACACTGAAGCTTTCTTT.

V gene TRBV6-5 combines with J gene TRBJ2-1; 7 nucleotides line up with TRBD2. CDR1 is MNHEY, CDR2 SVGAGI, per germline. The CDR3 sequence is 15 residues long. After removal of 6 bases from V and 5 bases from J, the junction contained 10 bases not matched to a gene. The CDR3 here is CASSNSGGSDNEQFF. In nucleotides, the CDR3 is TGTGCCAGCAGCAATAGCGGCGGGAGCGACAATGAGCAGTTCTTC.

The chain joins TRBV6-5 to TRBJ2-7, with 7 positions matching TRBD2. Looked up from germline, CDR1 is MNHEY and CDR2 is SVGAGI. This CDR3 has 13 residues. J was trimmed by 11 bases and V by 4 bases; bases with no gene match: 11. This CDR3 is CASSFSGGRLEYV. Here the CDR3 DNA reads TGTGCCAGCAGTTTTTCGGGGGGTCGTTTAGAGTACGTC.

This sequence joins TRBV6-4 and TRBJ2-1; D may be TRBD1 or TRBD2 (5 bases each). V lost 2 bases to trimming and J lost 5 bases, with 16 bases between them. CDR3 length: 16 amino acids. The germline V gene encodes CDR1 MRHNA and CDR2 SNTAGT. The CDR3 DNA sequence: TGTGCCAGCAGTGACAAGCCCGGGGACCGGGACAATGAGCAGTTCTTC. It translates to CASSDKPGDRDNEQFF.

V usage is TRBV25-1 and J usage is TRBJ2-3, with 10 positions matching TRBD2. The V and J ends lost 3 bases and 1 base, in that order; junction bases with no gene match: 1. This CDR3 has 15 amino acids. Germline-derived CDR1 and CDR2 are MGHDK and SYGVNS. The CDR3 here is CASSDLAGGTDTQYF. The CDR3 bases are TGTGCCAGCAGTGACCTAGCGGGAGGCACAGATACGCAGTATTTT.

The rearrangement links TRBV6-5 to TRBJ1-2; D perhaps matches TRBD1 (6 bases). Germline V gene data show CDR1 as MNHEY and CDR2 as SVGAGI. The CDR3 has 14 amino acids. V was cut by 10 bases and J by 4 bases, with 19 bases left in between. CDR3 amino acids: CAISMRGRGYGYTF. CDR3 coding DNA: TGTGCCATCTCCATGCGGGGGCGCGGCTATGGCTACACCTTC.